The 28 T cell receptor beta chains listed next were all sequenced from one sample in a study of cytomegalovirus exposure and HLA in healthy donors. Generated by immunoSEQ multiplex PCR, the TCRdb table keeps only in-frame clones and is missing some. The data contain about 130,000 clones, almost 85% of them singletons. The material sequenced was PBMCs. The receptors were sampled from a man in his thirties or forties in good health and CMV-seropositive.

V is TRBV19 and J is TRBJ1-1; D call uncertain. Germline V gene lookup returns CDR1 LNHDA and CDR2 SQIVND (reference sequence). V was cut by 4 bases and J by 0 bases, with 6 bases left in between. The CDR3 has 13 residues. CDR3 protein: CASSSTLNTEAFF. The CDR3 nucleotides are TGTGCCAGTAGTAGTACACTGAACACTGAAGCTTTCTTT.

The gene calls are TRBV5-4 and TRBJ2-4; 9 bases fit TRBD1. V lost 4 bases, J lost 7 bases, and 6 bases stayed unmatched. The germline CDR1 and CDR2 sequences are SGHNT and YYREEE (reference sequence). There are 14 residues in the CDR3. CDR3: CASSQQGAGNIQYF. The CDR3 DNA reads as TGTGCCAGCAGCCAACAGGGGGCTGGGAACATTCAGTACTTC.

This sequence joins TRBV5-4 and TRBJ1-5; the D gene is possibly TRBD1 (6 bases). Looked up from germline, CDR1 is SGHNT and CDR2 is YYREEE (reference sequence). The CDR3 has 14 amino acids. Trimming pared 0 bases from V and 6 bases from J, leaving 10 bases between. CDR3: CASSLAGESQPQHF. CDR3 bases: TGTGCCAGCAGCTTGGCAGGGGAGAGTCAGCCCCAGCATTTT.

CDR3 protein: CASRQGQFLRDGYTF. The CDR3, as DNA: TGTGCCAGTAGACAGGGACAGTTCCTTCGGGATGGCTACACCTTC. The chain carries TRBV19 and TRBJ1-2; 7 positions match TRBD1. Per the germline V gene, CDR1 is LNHDA and CDR2 is SQIVND (reference sequence). The CDR3 length is 15 residues. Trimming at V came to 6 bases and at J to 6 bases, leaving 13 bases not matched to a gene.

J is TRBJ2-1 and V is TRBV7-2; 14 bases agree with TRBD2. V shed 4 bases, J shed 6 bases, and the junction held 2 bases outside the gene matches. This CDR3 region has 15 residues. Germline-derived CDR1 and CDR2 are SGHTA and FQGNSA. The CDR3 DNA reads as TGTGCCAGCAGCTGGGGGACTAGCGGGAGCAATGAGCAGTTCTTC. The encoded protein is CASSWGTSGSNEQFF.

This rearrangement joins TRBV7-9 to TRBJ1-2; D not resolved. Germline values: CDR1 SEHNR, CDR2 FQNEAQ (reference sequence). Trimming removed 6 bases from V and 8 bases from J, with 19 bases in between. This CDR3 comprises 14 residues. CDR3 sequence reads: CASSFFRGSAGYTF. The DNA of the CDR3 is TGTGCCAGCAGTTTTTTTCGAGGTTCGGCGGGCTACACCTTC.

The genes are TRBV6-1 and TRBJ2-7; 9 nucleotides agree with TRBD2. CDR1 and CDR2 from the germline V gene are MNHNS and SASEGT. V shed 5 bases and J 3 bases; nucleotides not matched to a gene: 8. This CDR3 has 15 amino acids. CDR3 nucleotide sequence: TGTGCCAGCAGTATCCAAGCGGGAGGAGACTACGAGCAGTACTTC. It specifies CASSIQAGGDYEQYF.

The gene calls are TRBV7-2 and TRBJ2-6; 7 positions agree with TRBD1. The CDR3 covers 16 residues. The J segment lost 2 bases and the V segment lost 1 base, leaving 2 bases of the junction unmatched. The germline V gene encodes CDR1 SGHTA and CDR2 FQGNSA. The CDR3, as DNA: TGTGCCAGCAGCTTAGGTGGGACAGCTGGGGCCAACGTCCTGACTTTC. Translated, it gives CASSLGGTAGANVLTF.

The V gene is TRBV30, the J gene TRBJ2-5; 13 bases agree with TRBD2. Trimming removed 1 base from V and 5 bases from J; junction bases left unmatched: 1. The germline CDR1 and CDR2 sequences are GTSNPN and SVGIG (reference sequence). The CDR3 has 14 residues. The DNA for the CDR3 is TGTGCCTGGAGTGGACTAGCGGGAGGCGAGACCCAGTACTTC. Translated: CAWSGLAGGETQYF.

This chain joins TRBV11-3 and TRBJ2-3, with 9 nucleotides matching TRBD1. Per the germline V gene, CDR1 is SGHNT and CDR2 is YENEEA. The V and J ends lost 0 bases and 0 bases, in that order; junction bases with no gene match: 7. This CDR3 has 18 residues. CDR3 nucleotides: TGTGCCAGCAGCTTAGAAGGGACAGGGACCTCTAGCACAGATACGCAGTATTTT. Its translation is CASSLEGTGTSSTDTQYF.

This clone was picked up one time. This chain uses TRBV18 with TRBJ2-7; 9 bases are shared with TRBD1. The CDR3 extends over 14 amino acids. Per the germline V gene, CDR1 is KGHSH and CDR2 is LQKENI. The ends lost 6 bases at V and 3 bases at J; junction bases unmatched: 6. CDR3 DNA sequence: TGTGCCAGCTCGGACAGGGGCGCCGACTACGAGCAGTACTTC. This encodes CASSDRGADYEQYF.

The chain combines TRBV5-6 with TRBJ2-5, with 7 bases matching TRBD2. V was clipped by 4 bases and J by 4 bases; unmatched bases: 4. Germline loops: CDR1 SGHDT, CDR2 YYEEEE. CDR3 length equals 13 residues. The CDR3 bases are TGTGCCAGCAGCCTCGGACTAGTAGAGACCCAGTACTTC. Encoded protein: CASSLGLVETQYF.

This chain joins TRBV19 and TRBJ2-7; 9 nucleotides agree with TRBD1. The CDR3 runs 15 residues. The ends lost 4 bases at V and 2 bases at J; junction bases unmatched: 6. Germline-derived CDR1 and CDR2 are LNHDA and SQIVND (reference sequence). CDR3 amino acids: CASSTSDRGPYEQYF. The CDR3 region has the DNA TGTGCCAGTAGTACCTCGGACAGGGGACCCTACGAGCAGTACTTC.

The CDR3 spells CASSLEVGLRPQHF. CDR3 coding DNA: TGCGCCAGCAGCTTGGAAGTCGGGTTGAGGCCCCAGCATTTT. This chain uses TRBV5-1 with TRBJ1-5; the D is unclear. The germline V gene has CDR1 SGHRS and CDR2 YFSETQ. V lost 0 bases and J lost 9, with 13 bases in between. This CDR3 has 14 residues.

CDR3 amino acids: CASRRIPDHRREQYF. DNA of the CDR3: TGTGCCAGCAGGCGGATCCCCGACCATAGACGCGAGCAGTACTTC. The rearrangement links TRBV27 to TRBJ2-7; D is unresolved. This CDR3 comprises 15 residues. Trimming removed 6 bases from V and 6 bases from J, with 21 bases in between. Germline loops: CDR1 MNHEY, CDR2 SMNVEV (reference sequence).

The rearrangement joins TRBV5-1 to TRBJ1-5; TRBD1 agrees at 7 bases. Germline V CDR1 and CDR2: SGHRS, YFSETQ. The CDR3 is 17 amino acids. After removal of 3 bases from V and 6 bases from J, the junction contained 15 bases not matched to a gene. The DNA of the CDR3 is TGCGCCAGCAGCTCCCTCCTTATCGAGGGGGCAGGTCAGCCCCAGCATTTT. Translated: CASSSLLIEGAGQPQHF. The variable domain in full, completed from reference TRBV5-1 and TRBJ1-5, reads KAGVTQTPRYLIKTRGQQVTLSCSPISGHRSVSWYQQTPGQGLQFLFEYFSETQRNKGNFPGRFSGRQFSNSRSEMNVSTLELGDSALYLCASSSLLIEGAGQPQHFGDGTRLSIL.

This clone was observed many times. DNA for the CDR3: TGTGCCAGCAGCTCATCCCAGGTTGACACCATATATTTT. Translating gives CASSSSQVDTIYF. The rearrangement links TRBV7-9 to TRBJ1-3; D remains unclear. Trimming removed 4 bases at V and 8 bases at J, with 12 bases between. Germline V gene sequence: CDR1 SEHNR, CDR2 FQNEAQ (reference sequence). This CDR3 comprises 13 residues.

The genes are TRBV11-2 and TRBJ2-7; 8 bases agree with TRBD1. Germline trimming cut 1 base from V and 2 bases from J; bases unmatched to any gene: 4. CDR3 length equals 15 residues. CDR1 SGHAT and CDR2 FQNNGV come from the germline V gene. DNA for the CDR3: TGTGCCAGCAGCTTAGGGACAGGGAAGGCCTACGAGCAGTACTTC. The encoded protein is CASSLGTGKAYEQYF.

CDR3 nucleotides: TGTGCCAGCAGTTGGGGACAGGTCATTGGGGCCAACGTCCTGACTTTC. This codes for CASSWGQVIGANVLTF. The chain uses TRBV6-5 and TRBJ2-6; 8 positions agree with TRBD1. After removal of 4 bases from V and 3 bases from J, the junction contained 5 bases not matched to a gene. The length of the CDR3 is 16 residues. Germline values: CDR1 MNHEY, CDR2 SVGAGI.

CDR3 nucleotides: TGTGCCAGCAGCGTAGCAGCGGCAAACAATGAGCAGTTCTTC. Translating it yields CASSVAAANNEQFF. This chain links TRBV9 with TRBJ2-1; weak D call: TRBD2 (5 bases). Germline lookup yields CDR1 SGDLS and CDR2 YYNGEE. This CDR3 has 14 residues. Trimming removed 0 bases from V and 5 bases from J, with 9 bases in between.

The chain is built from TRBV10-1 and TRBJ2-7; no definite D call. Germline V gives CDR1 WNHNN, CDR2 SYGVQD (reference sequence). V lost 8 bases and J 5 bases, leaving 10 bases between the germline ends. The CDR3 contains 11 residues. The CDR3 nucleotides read TGCGCCAGCGGCCTGGGCGACGAGCAGTACTTC. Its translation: CASGLGDEQYF.

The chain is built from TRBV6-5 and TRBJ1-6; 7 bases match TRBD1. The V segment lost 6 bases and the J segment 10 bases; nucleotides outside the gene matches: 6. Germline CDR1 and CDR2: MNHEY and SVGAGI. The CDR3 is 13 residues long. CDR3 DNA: TGTGCCAGCAGCGACAGGGTAAACTCACCCCTCCACTTT. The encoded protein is CASSDRVNSPLHF.

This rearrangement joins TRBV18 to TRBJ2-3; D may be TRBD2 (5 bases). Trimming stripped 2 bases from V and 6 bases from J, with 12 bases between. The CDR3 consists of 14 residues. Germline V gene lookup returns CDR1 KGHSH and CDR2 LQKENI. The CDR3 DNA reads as TGTGCCAGCTCACCAAGTTCGAGGGAGGATACGCAGTATTTT. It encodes CASSPSSREDTQYF.

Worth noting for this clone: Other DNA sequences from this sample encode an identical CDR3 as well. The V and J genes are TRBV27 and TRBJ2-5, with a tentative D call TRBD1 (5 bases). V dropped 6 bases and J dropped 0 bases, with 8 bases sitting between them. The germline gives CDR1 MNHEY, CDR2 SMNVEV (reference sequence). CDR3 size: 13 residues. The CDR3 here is CASSPDNQETQYF. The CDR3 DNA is TGTGCCAGCAGCCCGGACAACCAAGAGACCCAGTACTTC.

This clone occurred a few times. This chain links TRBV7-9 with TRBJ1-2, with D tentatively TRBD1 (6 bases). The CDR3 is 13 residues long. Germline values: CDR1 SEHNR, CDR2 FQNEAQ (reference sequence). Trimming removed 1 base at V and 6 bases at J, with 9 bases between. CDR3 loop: CASSLGTGNGYTF. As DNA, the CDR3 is TGTGCCAGCAGCTTAGGAACAGGGAATGGCTACACCTTC.

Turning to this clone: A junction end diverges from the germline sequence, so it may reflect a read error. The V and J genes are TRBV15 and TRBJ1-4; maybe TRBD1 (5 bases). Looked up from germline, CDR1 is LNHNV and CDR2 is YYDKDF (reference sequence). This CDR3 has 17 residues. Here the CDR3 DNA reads TGTGCCACCAGCAGCCCCTTGGGGCAGGAGACTAGTGAAAAACTGTTTTTT. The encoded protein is CATSSPLGQETSEKLFF.

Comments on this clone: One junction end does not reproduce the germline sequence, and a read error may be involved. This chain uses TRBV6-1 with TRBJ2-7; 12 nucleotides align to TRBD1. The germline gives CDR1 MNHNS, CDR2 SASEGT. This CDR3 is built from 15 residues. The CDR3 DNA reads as TGTGCCAGCAGCCAGCCGGGACAGGGGGCCTACCAGCAGTACTTC. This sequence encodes CASSQPGQGAYQQYF.

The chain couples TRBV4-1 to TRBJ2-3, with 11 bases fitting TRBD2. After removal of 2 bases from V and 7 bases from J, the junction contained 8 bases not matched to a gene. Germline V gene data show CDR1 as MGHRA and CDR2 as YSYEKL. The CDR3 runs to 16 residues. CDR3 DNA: TGCGCCAGCAGCCAACCAACTAGCGGGAGTAGTTATACGCAGTATTTT. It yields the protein CASSQPTSGSSYTQYF.